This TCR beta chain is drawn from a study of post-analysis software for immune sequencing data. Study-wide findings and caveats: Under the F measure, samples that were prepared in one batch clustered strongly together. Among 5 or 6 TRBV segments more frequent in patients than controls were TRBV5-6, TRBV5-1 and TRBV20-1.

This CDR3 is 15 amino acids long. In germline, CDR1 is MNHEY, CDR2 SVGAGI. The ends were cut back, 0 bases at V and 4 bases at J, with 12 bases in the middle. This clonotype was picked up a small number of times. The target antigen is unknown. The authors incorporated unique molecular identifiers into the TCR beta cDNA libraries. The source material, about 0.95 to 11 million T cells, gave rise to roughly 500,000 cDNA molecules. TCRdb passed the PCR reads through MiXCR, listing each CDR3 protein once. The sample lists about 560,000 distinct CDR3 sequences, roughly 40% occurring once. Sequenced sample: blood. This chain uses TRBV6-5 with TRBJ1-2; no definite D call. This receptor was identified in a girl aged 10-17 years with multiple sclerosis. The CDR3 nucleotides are TGTGCCAGCAGTTACTCGTTCAACAGAGCCTATGGCTACACCTTC. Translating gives CASSYSFNRAYGYTF.